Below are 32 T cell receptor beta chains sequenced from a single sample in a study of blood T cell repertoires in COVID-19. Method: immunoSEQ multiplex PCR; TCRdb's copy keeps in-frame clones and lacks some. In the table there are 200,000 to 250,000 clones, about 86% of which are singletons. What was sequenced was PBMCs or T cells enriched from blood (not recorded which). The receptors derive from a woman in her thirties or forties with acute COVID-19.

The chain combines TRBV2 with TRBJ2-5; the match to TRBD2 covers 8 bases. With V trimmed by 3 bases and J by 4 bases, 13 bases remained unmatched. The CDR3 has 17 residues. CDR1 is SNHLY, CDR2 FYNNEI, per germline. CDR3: CASSEDKYGRGGETQYF. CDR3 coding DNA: TGTGCCAGCAGTGAGGACAAGTACGGGAGGGGTGGAGAGACCCAGTACTTC.

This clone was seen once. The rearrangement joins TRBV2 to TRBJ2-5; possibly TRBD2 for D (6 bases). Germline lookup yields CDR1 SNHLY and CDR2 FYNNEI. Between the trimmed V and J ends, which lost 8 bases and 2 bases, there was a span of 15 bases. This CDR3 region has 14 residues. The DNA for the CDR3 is TGTGCCAGCGGGGCCGGGAGTGGGCAAGAGACCCAGTACTTC. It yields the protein CASGAGSGQETQYF.

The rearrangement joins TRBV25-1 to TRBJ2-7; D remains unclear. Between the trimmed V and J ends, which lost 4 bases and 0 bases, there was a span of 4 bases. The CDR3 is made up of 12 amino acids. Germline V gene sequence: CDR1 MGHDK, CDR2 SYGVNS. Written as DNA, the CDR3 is TGTGCCAGCAGTGGCTACTCCTACGAGCAGTACTTC. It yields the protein CASSGYSYEQYF.

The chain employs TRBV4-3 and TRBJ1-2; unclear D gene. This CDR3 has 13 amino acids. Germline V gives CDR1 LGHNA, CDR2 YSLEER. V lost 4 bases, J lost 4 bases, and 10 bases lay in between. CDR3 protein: CASSLRGGYGYTF. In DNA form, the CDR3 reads TGCGCCAGCAGCCTTCGGGGAGGCTATGGCTACACCTTC.

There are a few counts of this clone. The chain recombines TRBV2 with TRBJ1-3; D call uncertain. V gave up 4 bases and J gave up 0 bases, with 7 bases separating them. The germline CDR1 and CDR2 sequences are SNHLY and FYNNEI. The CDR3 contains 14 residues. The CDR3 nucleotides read TGTGCCAGCAGTGCGACAAACTCTGGAAACACCATATATTTT. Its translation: CASSATNSGNTIYF. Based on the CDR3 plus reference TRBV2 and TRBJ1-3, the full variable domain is EPEVTQTPSHQVTQMGQEVILRCVPISNHLYFYWYRQILGQKVEFLVSFYNNEISEKSEIFDDQFSVERPDGSNFTLKIRSTKLEDSAMYFCASSATNSGNTIYFGEGSWLTVV.

The CDR3: CASGLNLNTDTQYF. CDR3 DNA: TGTGCTAGTGGTTTGAACCTAAACACAGATACGCAGTATTTT. The rearrangement joins TRBV12-5 to TRBJ2-3; no definite D call. V shed 2 bases and J shed 2 bases, with 8 bases lying between them. The germline V gene encodes CDR1 LGHNT and CDR2 FRNRAP. The CDR3 length is 14 residues.

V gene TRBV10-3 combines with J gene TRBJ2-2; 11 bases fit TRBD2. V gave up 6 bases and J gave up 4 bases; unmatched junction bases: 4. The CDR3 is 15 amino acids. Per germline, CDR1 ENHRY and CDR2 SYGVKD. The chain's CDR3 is CAIRVGTSGTGELFF. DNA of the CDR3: TGTGCCATCAGGGTCGGGACTAGCGGCACCGGGGAGCTGTTTTTT.

CDR3 coding DNA: TGTGCCAGCAGTGACCCGGGGAGGGATGAGCAGTTCTTC. This sequence encodes CASSDPGRDEQFF. V is TRBV25-1 and J is TRBJ2-1, with 7 bases that match TRBD2. Germline CDR1 MGHDK, CDR2 SYGVNS. The V and J ends lost 3 bases and 8 bases, in that order; junction bases with no gene match: 4. The CDR3 runs 13 residues.

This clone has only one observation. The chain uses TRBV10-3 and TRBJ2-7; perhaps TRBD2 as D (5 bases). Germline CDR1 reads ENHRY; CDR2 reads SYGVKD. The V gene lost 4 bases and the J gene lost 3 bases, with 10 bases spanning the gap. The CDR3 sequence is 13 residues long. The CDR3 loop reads CAISVGAGYEQYF. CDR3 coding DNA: TGTGCCATCAGTGTCGGCGCGGGCTACGAGCAGTACTTC.

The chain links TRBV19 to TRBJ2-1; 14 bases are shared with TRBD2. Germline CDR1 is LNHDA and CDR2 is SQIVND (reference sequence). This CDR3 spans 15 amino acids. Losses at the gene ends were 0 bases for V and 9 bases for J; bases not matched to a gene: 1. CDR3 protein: CASSIDGLAGGEQFF. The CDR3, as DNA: TGTGCCAGTAGTATAGACGGACTAGCGGGAGGTGAGCAGTTCTTC.

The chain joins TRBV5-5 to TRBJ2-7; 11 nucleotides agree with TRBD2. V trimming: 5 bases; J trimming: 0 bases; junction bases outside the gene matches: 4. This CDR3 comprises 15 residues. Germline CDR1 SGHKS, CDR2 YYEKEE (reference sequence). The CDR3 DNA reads TGTGCCAGCAGTTCCACTAGCGGGAGCTCCTACGAGCAGTACTTC. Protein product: CASSSTSGSSYEQYF.

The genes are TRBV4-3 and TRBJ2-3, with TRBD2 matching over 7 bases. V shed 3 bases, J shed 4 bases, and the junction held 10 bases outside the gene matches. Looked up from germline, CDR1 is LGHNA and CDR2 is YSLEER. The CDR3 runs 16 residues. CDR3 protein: CASSHSMGRVPDTQYF. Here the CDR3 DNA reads TGCGCCAGCAGCCACTCTATGGGGAGGGTACCAGATACGCAGTATTTT.

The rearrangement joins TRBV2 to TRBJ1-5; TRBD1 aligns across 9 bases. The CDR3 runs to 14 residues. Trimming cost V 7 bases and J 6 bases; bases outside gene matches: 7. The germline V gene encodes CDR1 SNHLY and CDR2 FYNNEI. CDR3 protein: CASTLQGAGQPQHF. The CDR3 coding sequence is TGTGCCAGCACCCTACAGGGGGCCGGTCAGCCCCAGCATTTT.

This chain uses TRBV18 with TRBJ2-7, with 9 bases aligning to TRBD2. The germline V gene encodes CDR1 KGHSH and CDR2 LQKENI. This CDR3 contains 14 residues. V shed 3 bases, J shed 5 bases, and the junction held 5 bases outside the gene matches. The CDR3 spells CASSPSSGKDEQYF. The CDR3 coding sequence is TGTGCCAGCTCACCTTCTAGCGGGAAGGACGAGCAGTACTTC.

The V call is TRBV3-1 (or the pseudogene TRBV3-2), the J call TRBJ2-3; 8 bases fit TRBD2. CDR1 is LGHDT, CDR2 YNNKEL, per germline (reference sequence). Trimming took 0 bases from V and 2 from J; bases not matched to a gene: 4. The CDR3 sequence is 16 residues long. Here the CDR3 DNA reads TGTGCCAGCAGCCAAGACGAGACTAGCGACACAGATACGCAGTATTTT. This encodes CASSQDETSDTDTQYF.

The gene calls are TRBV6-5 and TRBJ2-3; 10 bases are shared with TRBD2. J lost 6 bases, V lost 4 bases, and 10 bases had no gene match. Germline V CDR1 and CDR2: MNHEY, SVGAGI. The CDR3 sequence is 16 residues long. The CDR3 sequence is CASSFSLAGAGDTQYF. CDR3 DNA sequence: TGTGCCAGCAGTTTCTCCCTAGCGGGAGCAGGGGATACGCAGTATTTT.

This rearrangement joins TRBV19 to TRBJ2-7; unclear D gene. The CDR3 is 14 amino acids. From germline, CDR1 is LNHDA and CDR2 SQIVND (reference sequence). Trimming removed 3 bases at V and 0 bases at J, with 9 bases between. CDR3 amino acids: CASSMSTVSYEQYF. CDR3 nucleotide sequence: TGTGCCAGTAGTATGAGCACAGTCTCCTACGAGCAGTACTTC.

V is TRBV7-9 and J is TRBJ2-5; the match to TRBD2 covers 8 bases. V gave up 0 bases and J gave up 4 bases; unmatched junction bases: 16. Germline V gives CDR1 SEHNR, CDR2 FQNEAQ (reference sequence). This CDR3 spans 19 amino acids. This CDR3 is CASSLAPLAGGNSGETQYF. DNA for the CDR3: TGTGCCAGCAGCTTAGCGCCGTTGGCGGGAGGTAACAGCGGAGAGACCCAGTACTTC.

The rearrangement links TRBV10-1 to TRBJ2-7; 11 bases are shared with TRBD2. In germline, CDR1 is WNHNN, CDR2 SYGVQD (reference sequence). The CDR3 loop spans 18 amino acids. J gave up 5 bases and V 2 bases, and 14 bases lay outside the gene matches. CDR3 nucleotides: TGCGCCAGCAGTGAGCGCTCAGGGGGGGCGACTAGCGGGGACGAGCAGTACTTC. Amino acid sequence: CASSERSGGATSGDEQYF.

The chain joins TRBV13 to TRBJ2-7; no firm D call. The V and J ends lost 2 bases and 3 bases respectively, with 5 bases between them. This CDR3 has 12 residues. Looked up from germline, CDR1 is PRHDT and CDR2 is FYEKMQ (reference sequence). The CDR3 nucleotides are TGTGCCAGCAGCTTATCCAACTACGAGCAGTACTTC. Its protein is CASSLSNYEQYF.

In DNA, the CDR3 is TGTGCCAGCTCTCCGAAGAGCTCCTACAATGAGCAGTTCTTC. Translation gives CASSPKSSYNEQFF. The chain combines TRBV2 with TRBJ2-1; D unresolved. The CDR3 totals 14 residues. Germline lookup yields CDR1 SNHLY and CDR2 FYNNEI. Trimming shortened V by 8 bases and J by 0 bases, and 11 bases separated the two germline ends.

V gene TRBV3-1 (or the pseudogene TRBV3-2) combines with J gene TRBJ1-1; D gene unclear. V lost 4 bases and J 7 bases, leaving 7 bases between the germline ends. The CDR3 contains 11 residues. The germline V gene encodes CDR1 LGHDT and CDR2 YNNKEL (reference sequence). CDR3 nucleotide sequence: TGTGCCAGCAGCCCGGGTCATGAAGCTTTCTTT. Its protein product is CASSPGHEAFF.

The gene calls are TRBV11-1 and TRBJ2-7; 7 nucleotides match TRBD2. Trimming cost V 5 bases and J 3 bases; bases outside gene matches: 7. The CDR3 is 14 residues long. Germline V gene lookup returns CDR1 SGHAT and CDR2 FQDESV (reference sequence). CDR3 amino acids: CASSLEAGDYEQYF. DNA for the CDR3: TGTGCCAGCAGCCTAGAGGCGGGGGACTACGAGCAGTACTTC.

CDR3 sequence (DNA): TGTGCCAGCCAGGGGATTCTACCTGGAAACACCATATATTTT. This translates into CASQGILPGNTIYF. The chain combines TRBV28 with TRBJ1-3, with a weak D call TRBD1 (6 bases). Germline V gives CDR1 MDHEN, CDR2 SYDVKM. This CDR3 region has 14 residues. With 8 bases removed from V and 2 bases from J, the gap between germline ends came to 13 bases.

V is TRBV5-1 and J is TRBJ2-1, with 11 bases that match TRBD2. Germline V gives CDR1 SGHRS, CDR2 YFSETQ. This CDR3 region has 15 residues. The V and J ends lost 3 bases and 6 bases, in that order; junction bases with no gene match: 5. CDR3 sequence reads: CASSYLAGGGNEQFF. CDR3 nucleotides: TGCGCCAGCAGCTACCTAGCGGGAGGTGGCAATGAGCAGTTCTTC.

The CDR3 DNA is TGTGCCAGCGAGTCTAGCGGAAACAATGAGCAGTTCTTC. This encodes CASESSGNNEQFF. The J gene is TRBJ2-1, the V gene TRBV6-5, with 7 bases matching TRBD2. Trimming took 8 bases from V and 5 from J; bases not matched to a gene: 6. Germline V lookup: CDR1 MNHEY, CDR2 SVGAGI. The CDR3 spans 13 residues.

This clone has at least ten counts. The chain's CDR3 is CASSRTLDGYTF. For the CDR3, the DNA is TGCGCCAGCAGCCGGACATTGGATGGCTACACCTTC. This chain uses TRBV5-1 with TRBJ1-2; a weak D match, TRBD1 (5 bases). Per the germline V gene, CDR1 is SGHRS and CDR2 is YFSETQ. Trimming stripped 4 bases from V and 6 bases from J, with 10 bases between. This CDR3 contains 12 residues.

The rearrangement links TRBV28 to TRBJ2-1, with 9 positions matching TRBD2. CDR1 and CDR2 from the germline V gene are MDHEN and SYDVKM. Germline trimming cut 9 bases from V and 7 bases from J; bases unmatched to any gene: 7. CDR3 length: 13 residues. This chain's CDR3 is CASSGRNGNEQFF. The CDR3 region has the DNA TGTGCCAGTAGCGGGAGAAATGGAAATGAGCAGTTCTTC.

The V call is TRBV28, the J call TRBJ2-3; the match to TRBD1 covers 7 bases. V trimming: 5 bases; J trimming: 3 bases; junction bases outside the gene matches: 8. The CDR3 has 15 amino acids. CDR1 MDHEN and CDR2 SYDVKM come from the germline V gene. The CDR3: CASSRGTGATDTQYF. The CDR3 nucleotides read TGTGCCAGCAGTAGAGGAACAGGGGCTACAGATACGCAGTATTTT.

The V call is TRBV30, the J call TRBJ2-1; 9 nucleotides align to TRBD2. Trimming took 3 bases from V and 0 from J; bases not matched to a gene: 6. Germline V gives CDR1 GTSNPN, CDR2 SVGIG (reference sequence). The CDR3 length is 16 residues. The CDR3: CAWRPSGTSSYNEQFF. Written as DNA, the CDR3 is TGTGCCTGGAGGCCTAGCGGGACTAGCTCCTACAATGAGCAGTTCTTC.

The CDR3 region is CASSLVGVPTDTQYF. CDR3 nucleotide sequence: TGTGCCAGCAGCTTAGTCGGGGTGCCCACAGATACGCAGTATTTT. The rearrangement links TRBV7-9 to TRBJ2-3, with D possibly matching TRBD2 (5 bases). This CDR3 contains 15 residues. V gave up 1 base and J gave up 2 bases, with 10 bases separating them. Germline V gene lookup returns CDR1 SEHNR and CDR2 FQNEAQ (reference sequence).

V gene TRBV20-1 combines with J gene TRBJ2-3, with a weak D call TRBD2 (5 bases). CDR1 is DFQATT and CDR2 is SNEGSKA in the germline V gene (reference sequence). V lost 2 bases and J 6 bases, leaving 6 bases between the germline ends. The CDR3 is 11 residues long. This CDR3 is CSARTGDTQYF. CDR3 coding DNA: TGCAGTGCTAGAACGGGGGATACGCAGTATTTT.